Listed below are T cell receptor beta chains from one sample, sequenced in a study of T cell responses to AZD1222 COVID-19 vaccine. Assay: immunoSEQ multiplex PCR; the TCRdb copy retains only in-frame clones and omits some. The sample lists about 200,000 clones; approximately 93% were seen once. The sample here was peripheral blood, taken 28 days after the second AZD1222 dose. These receptors were taken from an adult who received the AZD1222 COVID-19 vaccine. The CDR3 runs from the conserved cysteine through the conserved F or W. Each record gives: clone size, V gene, J gene, D gene, CDR3 protein, CDR3 DNA. D genes are given only for firm matches. Clone size is stated in some rows and not others, as once, few, many or a class when expanded.

.,TRBV3-1/TRBV3-2,TRBJ1-1,TRBD1,CASSQAYRGGDTEAFF,TGTGCCAGCAGCCAAGCCTACAGGGGGGGAGACACTGAAGCTTTCTTT
.,TRBV4-3,TRBJ2-1,TRBD2,CASSQDGGAYNEQFF,TGCGCCAGCAGCCAAGATGGGGGGGCCTACAATGAGCAGTTCTTC
.,TRBV29-1,TRBJ1-2,TRBD1,CSVPRDRTNYGYTF,TGCAGCGTTCCCCGGGACAGGACTAACTATGGCTACACCTTC
.,TRBV18,TRBJ2-1,TRBD2,CASSPTTSGGSSEQFF,TGTGCCAGCTCACCAACTACTAGCGGGGGGTCCAGTGAGCAGTTCTTC
few,TRBV28,TRBJ2-2,TRBD1,CASRAGMTGWVTGELFF,TGTGCCAGCAGAGCAGGGATGACAGGGTGGGTGACCGGGGAGCTGTTTTTT
.,TRBV4-1,TRBJ1-3,.,CASSPQGTSGNTIYF,TGCGCCAGCAGCCCCCAGGGGACGTCTGGAAACACCATATATTTT
.,TRBV28,TRBJ1-2,.,CASTLTPANYGYTF,TGTGCCAGCACCCTCACCCCCGCCAACTATGGCTACACCTTC
.,TRBV6-5,TRBJ2-5,.,CASSYRVGAQETQYF,TGTGCCAGCAGTTACAGGGTTGGGGCCCAAGAGACCCAGTACTTC
.,TRBV6-1,TRBJ1-2,.,CASSEVFNYGYTF,TGTGCCAGCAGTGAGGTCTTTAACTATGGCTACACCTTC
.,TRBV6-2/TRBV6-3,TRBJ1-4,TRBD1,CASSYVSDREVTNEKLFF,TGTGCCAGCAGTTACGTCTCCGACAGGGAGGTGACTAATGAAAAACTGTTTTTT
.,TRBV11-3,TRBJ2-7,.,CASSLDGGSYEQYF,TGTGCCAGCAGCTTAGATGGGGGTTCCTACGAGCAGTACTTC
once,TRBV10-3,TRBJ1-5,.,CAISPTENQPQHF,TGTGCCATCAGCCCGACAGAAAATCAGCCCCAGCATTTT
.,TRBV5-1,TRBJ2-2,TRBD1,CASSQTTGVTGELFF,TGCGCCAGCAGCCAAACAACAGGGGTGACCGGGGAGCTGTTTTTT
.,TRBV11-3,TRBJ2-7,.,CASSTGRGAGEQYF,TGTGCCAGCAGCACCGGCCGGGGCGCCGGGGAGCAGTACTTC
.,TRBV12-3/TRBV12-4,TRBJ2-1,.,CASKPSSYNEQFF,TGTGCCAGCAAGCCGAGCTCCTACAATGAGCAGTTCTTC
.,TRBV25-1,TRBJ1-1,.,CASSFEGRDTEAFF,TGTGCCAGCAGTTTCGAGGGTAGGGACACTGAAGCTTTCTTT
once,TRBV7-9,TRBJ1-5,TRBD1,CASSWGTGGNQPQHF,TGTGCCAGCAGCTGGGGGACAGGGGGCAATCAGCCCCAGCATTTT
.,TRBV6-4,TRBJ1-1,.,CASRADRNTEAFF,TGTGCCAGCAGGGCCGACAGGAACACTGAAGCTTTCTTT
.,TRBV6-2/TRBV6-3,TRBJ1-5,.,CASSYSPRGDQPQHF,TGTGCCAGCAGTTACAGTCCCCGTGGGGATCAGCCCCAGCATTTT
.,TRBV30,TRBJ1-1,.,CAWSVMAPQRAEAFF,TGTGCCTGGAGTGTAATGGCACCTCAACGGGCTGAAGCTTTCTTT
.,TRBV10-2,TRBJ1-2,.,CASSESATDPGYTF,TGCGCCAGCAGTGAGTCAGCAACAGACCCTGGCTACACCTTC
.,TRBV18,TRBJ2-1,.,CASSKNRGVDEQFF,TGTGCCAGCTCAAAAAACCGAGGGGTCGATGAGCAGTTCTTC
.,TRBV5-1,TRBJ1-4,.,CASSFGATNEKLFF,TGCGCCAGCAGCTTCGGGGCAACTAATGAAAAACTGTTTTTT
.,TRBV29-1,TRBJ2-3,.,CSGVGGAEGTDTQYF,TGCAGCGGCGTGGGGGGGGCAGAGGGCACAGATACGCAGTATTTT
.,TRBV2,TRBJ1-1,TRBD1,CASTLGQGSTEAFF,TGTGCCAGCACACTTGGACAGGGGAGCACTGAAGCTTTCTTT
.,TRBV15,TRBJ1-1,TRBD1,CATSRPPRDRNTEAFF,TGTGCCACCAGCAGACCCCCTCGGGACAGGAACACTGAAGCTTTCTTT
.,TRBV10-3,TRBJ1-2,.,CAISLAGTLNYGYTF,TGTGCCATCAGTCTAGCCGGGACACTTAACTATGGCTACACCTTC
.,TRBV5-1,TRBJ1-1,.,CASSSTPGPITNTEAFF,TGCGCCAGCAGTTCCACCCCCGGGCCCATAACGAACACTGAAGCTTTCTTT
.,TRBV4-1,TRBJ2-5,.,CASQGYQETQYF,TGCGCCAGCCAGGGGTACCAAGAGACCCAGTACTTC
.,TRBV27,TRBJ2-6,.,CASSFRRYSGANVLTF,TGTGCCAGCAGTTTTAGACGGTACTCTGGGGCCAACGTCCTGACTTTC
.,TRBV5-4,TRBJ2-7,TRBD1,CASSFDRAYEQYF,TGTGCCAGCAGCTTTGACAGGGCCTACGAGCAGTACTTC
once,TRBV3-1/TRBV3-2,TRBJ2-3,.,CASSQGGAGADTQYF,TGTGCCAGCAGCCAAGGGGGGGCCGGGGCAGATACGCAGTATTTT
.,TRBV7-8,TRBJ2-2,.,CASSPDNWDTGELFF,TGTGCCAGCTCCCCGGACAACTGGGACACCGGGGAGCTGTTTTTT
.,TRBV5-4,TRBJ1-6,.,CASSFLAGSSYNSPLHF,TGTGCCAGCAGCTTTCTTGCGGGCAGCTCCTATAATTCACCCCTCCACTTT
few,TRBV7-3,TRBJ2-2,.,CASSLTEDTGELFF,TGTGCCAGCAGCTTGACAGAGGACACCGGGGAGCTGTTTTTT
.,TRBV10-3,TRBJ2-2,.,CAISEDTGELFF,TGTGCCATCAGTGAGGACACCGGGGAGCTGTTTTTT
.,TRBV27,TRBJ1-5,.,CASSLSFERGRQPQHF,TGTGCCAGCAGTTTATCTTTCGAGAGGGGACGACAGCCCCAGCATTTT
.,TRBV7-3,TRBJ2-6,.,CASSRQGSGANVLTF,TGTGCCAGCAGCCGTCAGGGCTCTGGGGCCAACGTCCTGACTTTC
.,TRBV5-1,TRBJ1-1,.,CASSLEQGAEAFF,TGCGCCAGCAGCTTGGAACAGGGAGCTGAAGCTTTCTTT
.,TRBV29-1,TRBJ1-3,TRBD1,CSAKQGASGNTIYF,TGCAGCGCAAAACAGGGGGCGTCCGGAAACACCATATATTTT
.,TRBV2,TRBJ2-7,TRBD1,CASSAPPQGAYEQYF,TGTGCCAGCAGTGCCCCCCCGCAGGGGGCCTACGAGCAGTACTTC
.,TRBV7-9,TRBJ1-2,.,CASSPSREAVYGYTF,TGTGCCAGCAGCCCCTCCAGGGAGGCGGTTTATGGCTACACCTTC
.,TRBV2,TRBJ1-5,TRBD1,CASSEAWTGENQPQHF,TGTGCCAGCAGTGAAGCGTGGACAGGGGAGAATCAGCCCCAGCATTTT
.,TRBV9,TRBJ1-6,.,CASSVGGGSTPLHF,TGTGCCAGCAGCGTAGGGGGGGGCTCGACACCCCTCCACTTT
once,TRBV5-1,TRBJ1-2,.,CASSEGGAYGYTF,TGCGCCAGCAGCGAGGGTGGTGCGTATGGCTACACCTTC
once,TRBV5-8,TRBJ1-2,.,CARFREKDYTF,TGTGCCCGGTTCCGGGAAAAGGACTACACCTTC